This T cell receptor beta chain was profiled in a study of T cell repertoires in cytomegalovirus infection. Study as a whole: Both recently identified HLA-C-restricted and well-studied HLA-B-restricted CMV epitopes were used in the study. Both CMV infection and a matching HLA type were indicated by public TCR beta signatures.

Using its own MiXCR run on the reads, TCRdb lists one record per CDR3 protein. The sample lists tens of thousands of distinct CDR3 sequences; around half were seen once. As to this clonotype: Its matching antigen is unknown.

Study results and caveats: Identification of carriers of CMV plus the relevant HLA was performed using cumulative public TCR beta family frequency. Dominant in the ex vivo response were TCR beta clonotypes restricted by HLA-C and specific for CMV.

CDR3 size: 11 residues. Trimming took 8 bases from V and 7 from J, leaving 9 bases between them. Germline-derived CDR1 and CDR2 are SEHNR and FQNEAQ (reference sequence). The chain links TRBV7-9 to TRBJ1-3; no reliable D call. The source was CD8+ T cells from cultured PBMCs, collected from culture after CMV antigen stimulation. The TCR sequence derives from a human donor in good health (CMV status not recorded). Some clones in this sample may be carry-over from other donors' samples. The CDR3 sequence is CASAGQNTIYF. CDR3 DNA: TGTGCCAGCGCGGGCCAGAACACCATATATTTT.